These 13 T cell receptor beta chains were all obtained from the same sample, sequenced in a study of control samples from healthy donors and cancer patients. The table came from immunoSEQ multiplex PCR; TCRdb's copy has only in-frame clones and leaves some out. The sample lists roughly 63,000 clones; 92% were seen once. The sample was PBMCs. The receptors here all came from a man between 35 and 55 years old with colorectal cancer.

This clone was detected once. The junction differs from germline at one of its ends, possibly a read error. Other DNA variants within this sample encode the same CDR3. The chain carries TRBV7-3 and TRBJ1-1; weak D call: TRBD1 (5 bases). CDR3 length equals 15 residues. Per germline, CDR1 SGHTA and CDR2 FQGTGA. The CDR3 loop reads CASSLTDGGVAEAFF. DNA for the CDR3: TGTGCCAGCAGCCTAACGGATGGGGGGGTGGCTGAAGCTTTCTTT.

The chain combines TRBV6-5 with TRBJ2-3, with 7 bases matching TRBD1. The CDR3 is made up of 15 amino acids. With V trimmed by 6 bases and J by 0 bases, 6 bases remained unmatched. Looked up from germline, CDR1 is MNHEY and CDR2 is SVGAGI. The CDR3 loop is CASRRQGSSTDTQYF. The CDR3 DNA is TGTGCCAGCAGAAGACAGGGCAGTAGCACAGATACGCAGTATTTT.

This clone was counted a few times. This chain uses TRBV11-2 with TRBJ1-6; D is perhaps TRBD1 (5 bases). In germline, CDR1 is SGHAT, CDR2 FQNNGV. Trimming removed 3 bases from V and 4 bases from J, with 10 bases in between. The CDR3 has 15 residues. CDR3 amino acids: CASSFYQGYNSPLHF. For the CDR3, the DNA is TGTGCCAGCAGCTTTTATCAGGGATATAATTCACCCCTCCACTTT.

The rearrangement uses TRBV2 and TRBJ1-6, with D possibly being TRBD1 (6 bases). The germline CDR1 and CDR2 sequences are SNHLY and FYNNEI. Trimming removed 6 bases at V and 10 bases at J, with 25 bases between. The CDR3 is 17 residues long. The CDR3 loop is CASREQGKKTGVSPLHF. CDR3 DNA sequence: TGTGCCAGCAGGGAACAGGGTAAAAAAACAGGAGTCTCACCCCTCCACTTT.

This chain links TRBV7-2 with TRBJ2-3, with TRBD2 matching over 15 bases. The CDR3 totals 17 residues. Germline values: CDR1 SGHTA, CDR2 FQGNSA. The junction had 11 bases not matched to a gene; V was cut back by 5 bases and J by 8 bases. In DNA, the CDR3 is TGTGCCAGCAGCCCAAAAGGACTAGCGGGGGGGCAAGGTACGCAGTATTTT. Encoded protein: CASSPKGLAGGQGTQYF.

This rearrangement joins TRBV2 to TRBJ1-1, with 8 nucleotides matching TRBD1. V shed 7 bases, J shed 8 bases, and the junction held 9 bases outside the gene matches. The CDR3 has 13 residues. Germline lookup yields CDR1 SNHLY and CDR2 FYNNEI. The CDR3 loop reads CASTDRGFGEAFF. CDR3 sequence (DNA): TGTGCCAGCACCGACAGGGGCTTCGGGGAAGCTTTCTTT.

The rearrangement joins TRBV5-6 to TRBJ1-2, with D possibly TRBD1 on 6 matching bases. This CDR3 is 19 amino acids long. Germline assignment: CDR1 SGHDT and CDR2 YYEEEE. The V and J ends lost 0 bases and 1 base respectively, with 22 bases between them. The CDR3, as DNA: TGTGCCAGCAGCTTGGGGGCTCTCAGACAGGTCGGCGTTAACTATGGCTACACCTTC. Its translation is CASSLGALRQVGVNYGYTF.

This rearrangement joins TRBV7-8 to TRBJ2-5; D gene ambiguous. Trimming pared 4 bases from V and 1 base from J, leaving 16 bases between. Germline loops: CDR1 SGHVS, CDR2 FQNEAQ. This CDR3 spans 16 amino acids. The CDR3 spells CASSSGYIAIQETQYF. CDR3 nucleotides: TGTGCCAGCAGCTCTGGCTATATAGCCATCCAAGAGACCCAGTACTTC.

The rearrangement uses TRBV19 and TRBJ1-1; D uncertain. The germline V gene encodes CDR1 LNHDA and CDR2 SQIVND (reference sequence). Deletions cut 5 bases from V and 0 bases from J, with 7 bases between. This CDR3 has 13 amino acids. The CDR3 here is CASSQEMNTEAFF. CDR3 DNA: TGTGCCAGTAGTCAAGAGATGAACACTGAAGCTTTCTTT. The full variable domain, completed using reference TRBV19 and TRBJ1-1, is DGGITQSPKYLFRKEGQNVTLSCEQNLNHDAMYWYRQDPGQGLRLIYYSQIVNDFQKGDIAEGYSVSREKKESFPLTVTSAQKNPTAFYLCASSQEMNTEAFFGQGTRLTVV.

The gene calls are TRBV2 and TRBJ2-7; the D gene is possibly TRBD1 (6 bases). Germline CDR1 and CDR2: SNHLY and FYNNEI. The CDR3 is 13 amino acids. V dropped 4 bases and J dropped 3 bases, with 10 bases sitting between them. The CDR3 sequence: CASSVDSLYEQYF. In nucleotides, the CDR3 is TGTGCCAGCAGTGTGGACAGTCTCTACGAGCAGTACTTC.

This chain links TRBV5-4 with TRBJ2-5, with D possibly being TRBD1 or TRBD2 (5 bases each). Germline values: CDR1 SGHNT, CDR2 YYREEE (reference sequence). This CDR3 is 14 amino acids long. Trimming left V 3 bases short and J 4 bases short, with 13 bases between. CDR3 sequence: CASSSKRGGETQYF. Written as DNA, the CDR3 is TGTGCCAGCAGCTCAAAACGGGGCGGAGAGACCCAGTACTTC.

This chain links TRBV4-3 with TRBJ1-6; D gene ambiguous. V gave up 8 bases and J gave up 0 bases, with 14 bases separating them. CDR3 length: 16 amino acids. Germline CDR1 is LGHNA and CDR2 is YSLEER. The CDR3 nucleotides read TGCGCCAGCGCGACCGGTGTTAGCTCCTATAATTCACCCCTCCACTTT. Protein: CASATGVSSYNSPLHF.

V usage is TRBV20-1 and J usage is TRBJ1-6; D uncertain. Germline V CDR1 and CDR2: DFQATT, SNEGSKA (reference sequence). This CDR3 has 15 amino acids. The V end was cut by 3 bases, the J end by 4 bases, with 13 bases between. This CDR3 is CSASAAQGYNSPLHF. The CDR3 bases are TGCAGTGCTAGTGCAGCCCAAGGGTATAATTCACCCCTCCACTTT.